These 24 T cell receptor beta chains came from one sample sequenced in a study of shared clonotypes between healthy human individuals (dated by TCRdb to about 2020). Library prep was done by the immunoSEQ multiplex PCR assay. The table comes from immuneACCESS by way of TCRdb, which keeps in-frame sequences with V and J called. Part of the clones is missing from these tables; in studies checked, under half for an unresolved V gene and the rest for unknown reasons. This sample comprises approximately 2.5 million clones, more than 85% of them detected only once. The ten largest clones take up 0.36% of the sample. The sequenced material came from naive CD4+ T cells from PBMCs. What this sample's cell subset or site label stands for: CD45RA+ positively selected. The receptors derive from a man in his late teens or twenties in good health. Some clones in this sample may be carry-over from other donors' samples.

The rearrangement uses TRBV11-1 and TRBJ2-1; 13 bases fit TRBD2. V lost 5 bases, J lost 14 bases, and 15 bases stayed unmatched. Germline V gives CDR1 SGHAT, CDR2 FQDESV (reference sequence). The CDR3 runs to 16 residues. In DNA, the CDR3 is TGTGCCAGCAGCCGGCCTATGCAACTAGCGGGAGGGCCAAAGTTCTTC. This codes for CASSRPMQLAGGPKFF.

The chain links TRBV7-9 to TRBJ1-5; D remains unclear. This CDR3 has 12 residues. The V and J ends lost 3 bases and 7 bases respectively, with 7 bases between them. From germline, CDR1 is SEHNR and CDR2 FQNEAQ (reference sequence). The CDR3 sequence is CASSFGPQPQHF. The CDR3 region has the DNA TGTGCCAGCAGCTTCGGGCCCCAGCCCCAGCATTTT.

The V call is TRBV7-6, the J call TRBJ2-7; TRBD2 matches 9 bases. This CDR3 spans 15 amino acids. Germline CDR1 and CDR2: SGHVS and FNYEAQ. J gave up 6 bases and V 1 base, and 7 bases lay outside the gene matches. The CDR3 bases are TGTGCCAGCAGCTTAGAGGGCGGGAGGGCCTTCGAGCAGTACTTC. Its translation is CASSLEGGRAFEQYF.

This clone has a single count. This chain uses TRBV7-2 with TRBJ1-2; 7 bases line up with TRBD1. Germline values: CDR1 SGHTA, CDR2 FQGNSA. The V and J ends lost 4 bases and 5 bases, in that order; junction bases with no gene match: 7. The CDR3 has 14 residues. CDR3: CASSYSGTVYGYTF. Here the CDR3 DNA reads TGTGCCAGCAGCTACTCTGGGACAGTTTATGGCTACACCTTC.

This clone was recorded only once. V and J are TRBV7-9 and TRBJ2-6; D tentatively reads TRBD1 or TRBD2 (5 bases each). Trimming stripped 2 bases from V and 2 bases from J, with 13 bases between. The V gene's germline CDR1 is SEHNR and CDR2 FQNEAQ (reference sequence). The CDR3 extends over 17 amino acids. In nucleotides, the CDR3 is TGTGCCAGCAGCTTAATGTCGGGGCGAGCTGGGGCCAACGTCCTGACTTTC. Its protein product is CASSLMSGRAGANVLTF.

This chain uses TRBV21-1 with TRBJ2-7; the table's D call TRBD2 went unverified against the DNA. TRBV21-1 is noted as a pseudogene. This CDR3 has 17 residues. The DNA of the CDR3 is TGTGCCAGCAGCCAGGTTTCCTCGGGAGGGCCGATTTACGAGCAGTACTTC. This translates into CASSQVSSGGPIYEQYF.

The genes are TRBV6-1 and TRBJ2-1; weak D call: TRBD2 (6 bases). The CDR3 runs to 14 residues. Germline CDR1 and CDR2: MNHNS and SASEGT. V lost 7 bases and J lost 4, with 14 bases in between. CDR3 nucleotide sequence: TGTGCCAGCATGGCGGGGATACCTTACAATGAGCAGTTCTTC. It specifies CASMAGIPYNEQFF.

The V and J genes are TRBV4-1 and TRBJ2-3, with no clear D. This CDR3 region has 12 residues. V gave up 2 bases and J gave up 5 bases, with 5 bases separating them. Germline V gene sequence: CDR1 MGHRA, CDR2 YSYEKL. Written as DNA, the CDR3 is TGCGCCAGCAGCCAATTTGGAGATACGCAGTATTTT. Translating it yields CASSQFGDTQYF.

The chain couples TRBV5-1 to TRBJ2-5; 9 nucleotides align to TRBD1. The CDR3 covers 15 residues. Germline CDR1 is SGHRS and CDR2 is YFSETQ. The ends lost 4 bases at V and 5 bases at J; junction bases unmatched: 9. CDR3 sequence (DNA): TGCGCCAGCAGCCAGGACAGGGGAATACTGGAGACCCAGTACTTC. Translation: CASSQDRGILETQYF.

This clone appeared once. This chain joins TRBV6-5 and TRBJ2-5; TRBD2 matches 7 bases. V was pared by 0 bases and J by 3 bases, with 4 bases of the junction left unmatched. The CDR3 runs to 15 residues. Per germline, CDR1 MNHEY and CDR2 SVGAGI. The CDR3 DNA reads as TGTGCCAGCAGTTACTCTTGGGGAGGGGAAGAGACCCAGTACTTC. This codes for CASSYSWGGEETQYF.

The V and J genes are TRBV29-1 and TRBJ1-5; tentatively, D is TRBD1 (5 bases). From germline, CDR1 is SQVTM and CDR2 ANQGSEA. This CDR3 has 15 amino acids. Trimming shortened V by 5 bases and J by 0 bases, and 14 bases separated the two germline ends. The CDR3 loop reads CSVSFTGLSNQPQHF. CDR3 in DNA: TGCAGCGTTTCGTTTACAGGCCTTAGCAATCAGCCCCAGCATTTT.

The chain uses TRBV28 and TRBJ1-1; TRBD1 matches at 7 bases. CDR1 is MDHEN, CDR2 SYDVKM, per germline. V dropped 3 bases and J dropped 0; count of bases not matched to a gene: 4. There are 15 residues in the CDR3. In DNA form, the CDR3 reads TGTGCCAGCAGTTTGGGGACAGTCCTGAACACTGAAGCTTTCTTT. Translated, it gives CASSLGTVLNTEAFF.

The rearrangement uses TRBV30 and TRBJ2-1, with 9 bases fitting TRBD2. Germline CDR1 reads GTSNPN; CDR2 reads SVGIG (reference sequence). The CDR3 totals 14 residues. The V segment lost 2 bases and the J segment 6 bases; nucleotides outside the gene matches: 5. The CDR3 DNA is TGTGCCTGGAGTACGGGGACTAGCCTCAATGAGCAGTTCTTC. Translated: CAWSTGTSLNEQFF.

J is TRBJ2-1 and V is TRBV2, with D possibly TRBD1 on 5 matching bases. Germline values: CDR1 SNHLY, CDR2 FYNNEI. The V end lost 4 bases, the J end lost 0 bases, and 13 bases lay between the germline ends. The length of the CDR3 is 16 residues. In DNA, the CDR3 is TGTGCCAGCAGTGTCGGCAGGGAAATCTCCTACAATGAGCAGTTCTTC. Residues: CASSVGREISYNEQFF.

The V gene is TRBV6-1, the J gene TRBJ1-1; D unclear. The CDR3 runs to 13 residues. V was shortened by 6 bases and J by 2 bases, with 10 bases between the two germline ends. CDR1 and CDR2 (germline): MNHNS, SASEGT. For the CDR3, the DNA is TGTGCCAGCAGGCGGGGTACTAACACTGAAGCTTTCTTT. Translated: CASRRGTNTEAFF.

The chain joins TRBV5-6 to TRBJ1-3, with a tentative D call TRBD1 (5 bases). Germline V gene lookup returns CDR1 SGHDT and CDR2 YYEEEE. V was pared by 4 bases and J by 0 bases, with 17 bases between. The CDR3 consists of 17 residues. CDR3 residues: CASSTARDFYSGNTIYF. The CDR3 DNA is TGTGCCAGCAGCACAGCCCGGGACTTCTACTCTGGAAACACCATATATTTT.

This chain connects TRBV5-1 to TRBJ1-1; D not resolved. The CDR3 is made up of 13 amino acids. The V end was cut by 4 bases, the J end by 12 bases, with 19 bases between. The germline V gene encodes CDR1 SGHRS and CDR2 YFSETQ. The chain's CDR3 is CASSPDGRVVSFF. The CDR3 coding sequence is TGCGCCAGCAGCCCTGACGGACGGGTTGTGTCTTTCTTT.

The rearrangement joins TRBV30 to TRBJ1-1; D gene uncertain. The CDR3 spans 13 residues. V was trimmed by 1 base and J by 5 bases, leaving 11 bases between them. Per the germline V gene, CDR1 is GTSNPN and CDR2 is SVGIG (reference sequence). The CDR3 loop reads CAWSDPRATEAFF. The CDR3 DNA follows: TGTGCCTGGAGTGACCCGAGAGCGACTGAAGCTTTCTTT.

Concerning this clone itself: Other DNA sequences in the same sample also yield this CDR3. The chain carries TRBV11-3 and TRBJ2-3; D is unresolved. The V and J ends lost 5 bases and 4 bases respectively, with 7 bases between them. The germline gives CDR1 SGHNT, CDR2 YENEEA. The CDR3 covers 12 residues. The CDR3 region is CASSPGADTQYF. In nucleotides, the CDR3 is TGTGCCAGCAGCCCCGGCGCAGATACGCAGTATTTT.

V is TRBV18 and J is TRBJ2-7; 8 nucleotides line up with TRBD1. The junction had 8 bases not matched to a gene; V was cut back by 4 bases and J by 6 bases. The length of the CDR3 is 14 residues. Germline V lookup: CDR1 KGHSH, CDR2 LQKENI. CDR3 DNA sequence: TGTGCCAGCTCACGAGAGACAGGGGTTCTCGAGCAGTACTTC. It is translated as CASSRETGVLEQYF.

The chain recombines TRBV27 with TRBJ2-7, with 7 bases aligning to TRBD1. V shed 5 bases and J 0 bases; nucleotides not matched to a gene: 10. The CDR3 covers 16 residues. The V gene's germline CDR1 is MNHEY and CDR2 SMNVEV (reference sequence). CDR3 nucleotide sequence: TGTGCCAGCAGTAAACTCGCCGGGACAGCCTCCTACGAGCAGTACTTC. Translated, it gives CASSKLAGTASYEQYF.

For this clone: This specimen includes other DNA sequences encoding the same CDR3. V gene TRBV5-1 combines with J gene TRBJ1-3; D is unresolved. Germline-derived CDR1 and CDR2 are SGHRS and YFSETQ. Deletions cut 0 bases from V and 4 bases from J, with 5 bases between. The CDR3 consists of 13 residues. The CDR3 loop is CASSLGAGNTIYF. The CDR3 DNA is TGCGCCAGCAGCTTGGGGGCCGGAAACACCATATATTTT.

V gene TRBV10-3 combines with J gene TRBJ2-1; a possible D gene is TRBD2 (5 bases). V was clipped by 11 bases and J by 7 bases, with 18 bases between them. In germline, CDR1 is ENHRY, CDR2 SYGVKD. The CDR3 has 13 residues. CDR3 nucleotide sequence: TGTGCCTCAAGCGGAATCCTAGGGAATGAGCAGTTCTTC. Protein product: CASSGILGNEQFF.

The V and J genes are TRBV9 and TRBJ2-5, with 9 positions matching TRBD2. In germline, CDR1 is SGDLS, CDR2 YYNGEE. V lost 4 bases to trimming and J lost 2 bases; unmatched junction nucleotides: 6. The CDR3 has 15 amino acids. The CDR3 DNA reads TGTGCCAGCAGCACCGGGACTAGCTCTCAAGAGACCCAGTACTTC. As protein: CASSTGTSSQETQYF.